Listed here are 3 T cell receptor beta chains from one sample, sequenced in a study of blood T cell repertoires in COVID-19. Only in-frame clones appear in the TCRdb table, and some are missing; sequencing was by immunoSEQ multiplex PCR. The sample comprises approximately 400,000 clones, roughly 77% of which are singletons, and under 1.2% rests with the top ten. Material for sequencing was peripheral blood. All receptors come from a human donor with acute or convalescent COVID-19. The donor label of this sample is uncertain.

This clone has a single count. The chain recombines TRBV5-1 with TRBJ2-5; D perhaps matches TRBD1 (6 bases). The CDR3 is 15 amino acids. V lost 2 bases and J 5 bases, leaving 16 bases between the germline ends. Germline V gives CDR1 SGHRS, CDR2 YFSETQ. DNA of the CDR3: TGCGCCAGCAGCTTTTCCGGGACATCTATGGAGACCCAGTACTTC. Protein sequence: CASSFSGTSMETQYF.

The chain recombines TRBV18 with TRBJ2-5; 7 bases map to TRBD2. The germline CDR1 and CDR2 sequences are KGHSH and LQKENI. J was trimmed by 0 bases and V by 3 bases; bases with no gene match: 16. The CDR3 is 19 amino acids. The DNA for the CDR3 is TGTGCCAGCTCACCTCGTCTGGGGAGGGGATTCGGGTACCAAGAGACCCAGTACTTC. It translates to CASSPRLGRGFGYQETQYF.

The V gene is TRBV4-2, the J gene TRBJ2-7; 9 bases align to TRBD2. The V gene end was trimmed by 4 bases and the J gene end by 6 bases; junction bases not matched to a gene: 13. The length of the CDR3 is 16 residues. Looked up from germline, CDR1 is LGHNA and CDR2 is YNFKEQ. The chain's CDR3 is CASSRLPGTSLGEQYF. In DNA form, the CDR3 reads TGTGCCAGCAGCCGACTGCCCGGGACTAGCCTGGGCGAGCAGTACTTC.